The sequence of this T cell receptor (beta chain) was determined in a study of T cell changes during pregnancy in multiple sclerosis. Assay used: immunoSEQ multiplex PCR; TCRdb lists only in-frame clones, some missing. The table shows about 67,000 clones, with roughly nine tenths occurring only once. This CDR3 spans 14 amino acids. Per germline, CDR1 SGHAT and CDR2 FQNNGV. Trimming left V 5 bases short and J 8 bases short, with 15 bases between. This clonotype originated in a female donor with multiple sclerosis, enrolled in a pregnancy study. This material consisted of peripheral blood, taken in the third trimester of pregnancy. V and J are TRBV11-2 and TRBJ1-4, with D hard to call. CDR3 sequence (DNA): TGTGCCAGCAGCCCGAAGCTGACGGGGGAAAAACTGTTTTTT. Translating gives CASSPKLTGEKLFF. The variable domain in full, completed from reference TRBV11-2 and TRBJ1-4, reads EAGVAQSPRYKIIEKRQSVAFWCNPISGHATLYWYQQILGQGPKLLIQFQNNGVVDDSQLPKDRFSAERLKGVDSTLKIQPAKLEDSAVYLCASSPKLTGEKLFFGSGTQLSVL.